These T cell receptor beta chains were read from a single sample in a study of long-term antiretroviral therapy in people with HIV. Assay: immunoSEQ multiplex PCR; the TCRdb copy retains only in-frame clones and omits some. The top ten clones hold about 4.6% of a sample with under 30,000 clones, around four fifths of them seen once. The specimen was unsorted PBMCs, collected 3 years after starting antiretroviral therapy. These TCRs come from a man between 18 and 29 years old with HIV. Each CDR3 is given with its conserved first and last residue. D genes are given only for firm matches. Rows may omit the clone size; those that give it use once, few, many or a size class.

clone size: NA
D gene: NA
CDR3 length: 15
V gene: TRBV18
J gene: TRBJ2-2
CDR3 DNA: TGTGCCAGCTCACCATTCGGGGTAGACACCGGGGAGCTGTTTTTT
CDR3 protein: CASSPFGVDTGELFF

clone size: few
D gene: NA
CDR3 length: 13
V gene: TRBV19
J gene: TRBJ1-1
CDR3 DNA: TGTGCCAGTAGTATAGGGGGGACAAATGAAGCTTTCTTT
CDR3 protein: CASSIGGTNEAFF

clone size: NA
D gene: NA
CDR3 length: 13
V gene: TRBV19
J gene: TRBJ2-1
CDR3 DNA: TGTGCCAGCAAGTACCAGACAGAGACTGAGCAGTTCTTC
CDR3 protein: CASKYQTETEQFF

clone size: few
D gene: NA
CDR3 length: 12
V gene: TRBV7-9
J gene: TRBJ2-2
CDR3 DNA: TGTGCCAGCACATCCGGCCCCGGGGAGCTGTTTTTT
CDR3 protein: CASTSGPGELFF

clone size: once
D gene: NA
CDR3 length: 16
V gene: TRBV15
J gene: TRBJ2-2
CDR3 DNA: TGTGCCACCAGCAGAGATGGCAGGGGGAACACCGGGGAGCTGTTTTTT
CDR3 protein: CATSRDGRGNTGELFF

clone size: NA
D gene: NA
CDR3 length: 15
V gene: TRBV5-4
J gene: TRBJ2-7
CDR3 DNA: TGTGCCAGCAGCTTTAATATGGGCCAGAGCTACGAGCAGTACTTC
CDR3 protein: CASSFNMGQSYEQYF

clone size: NA
D gene: TRBD1
CDR3 length: 13
V gene: TRBV10-3
J gene: TRBJ1-5
CDR3 DNA: TGTGCCACGAGGGACAGGGACGATCAGCCCCAGCATTTT
CDR3 protein: CATRDRDDQPQHF

clone size: NA
D gene: NA
CDR3 length: 17
V gene: TRBV18
J gene: TRBJ2-2
CDR3 DNA: TGTGCCAGCTCCCCACCTCGAGGGGCGCGGGACACCGGGGAGCTGTTTTTT
CDR3 protein: CASSPPRGARDTGELFF

clone size: NA
D gene: TRBD1
CDR3 length: 16
V gene: TRBV6-5
J gene: TRBJ1-6
CDR3 DNA: TGTGCCAGCAGTTACTGGGACAGGGGGTCTAATTCACCCCTCCACTTT
CDR3 protein: CASSYWDRGSNSPLHF

clone size: NA
D gene: TRBD1
CDR3 length: 11
V gene: TRBV29-1
J gene: TRBJ2-7
CDR3 DNA: TGCAGCTTCGGACAGGGCCGCGAGCAGTACTTC
CDR3 protein: CSFGQGREQYF

clone size: once
D gene: NA
CDR3 length: 16
V gene: TRBV5-1
J gene: TRBJ1-2
CDR3 DNA: TGCGCCAGCAGCTTGCAGGCCCCAGAACCACCTTATGGCTACACCTTC
CDR3 protein: CASSLQAPEPPYGYTF

clone size: NA
D gene: NA
CDR3 length: 14
V gene: TRBV9
J gene: TRBJ1-1
CDR3 DNA: TGTGCCAGCAGCCCCCGCGCTGGGTGGCCTGAAGCTTTCTTT
CDR3 protein: CASSPRAGWPEAFF

clone size: NA
D gene: NA
CDR3 length: 14
V gene: TRBV11-2
J gene: TRBJ1-1
CDR3 DNA: TGTGCCAGCAGCTTAGGAGGCGGACACACTGAAGCTTTCTTT
CDR3 protein: CASSLGGGHTEAFF

clone size: NA
D gene: NA
CDR3 length: 15
V gene: TRBV6-1
J gene: TRBJ2-6
CDR3 DNA: TGTGCCAGCAGTGAAGCGGGGGCAGGGTCCAACGTCCTGACTTTC
CDR3 protein: CASSEAGAGSNVLTF

clone size: NA
D gene: NA
CDR3 length: 16
V gene: TRBV5-3
J gene: TRBJ1-5
CDR3 DNA: TGTGCCAGAAGCTTGGGGGGCCTTCATAGCAATCAGCCCCAGCATTTT
CDR3 protein: CARSLGGLHSNQPQHF

clone size: NA
D gene: TRBD1
CDR3 length: 16
V gene: TRBV4-1
J gene: TRBJ1-6
CDR3 DNA: TGCGCCAGCAGCCAAGATATAGACAGGGGAGATTCACCCCTCCACTTT
CDR3 protein: CASSQDIDRGDSPLHF

clone size: NA
D gene: NA
CDR3 length: 16
V gene: TRBV4-1
J gene: TRBJ1-1
CDR3 DNA: TGCGCCAGCAGCCAAGAGGGCTACGCCCTTAACACTGAAGCTTTCTTT
CDR3 protein: CASSQEGYALNTEAFF

clone size: NA
D gene: NA
CDR3 length: 17
V gene: TRBV7-9
J gene: TRBJ1-4
CDR3 DNA: TGTGCCAGCAGTACACTCCCCGGGTTCCCGGGGGGTGAAAAACTGTTTTTT
CDR3 protein: CASSTLPGFPGGEKLFF

clone size: NA
D gene: NA
CDR3 length: 17
V gene: TRBV5-5
J gene: TRBJ2-5
CDR3 DNA: TGTGCCAGCAGCTTGAACAACCCCGGCCCTAGCAGGGAGACCCAGTACTTC
CDR3 protein: CASSLNNPGPSRETQYF

clone size: NA
D gene: TRBD1
CDR3 length: 16
V gene: TRBV5-6
J gene: TRBJ1-6
CDR3 DNA: TGTGCCAGCAGCTATCGGACAGGGTTCGATAATTCACCCCTCCACTTT
CDR3 protein: CASSYRTGFDNSPLHF

clone size: NA
D gene: NA
CDR3 length: 13
V gene: TRBV5-4
J gene: TRBJ1-1
CDR3 DNA: TGTGCCAGCGGAATGGGGGAGGACACTGAAGCTTTCTTT
CDR3 protein: CASGMGEDTEAFF

clone size: NA
D gene: NA
CDR3 length: 14
V gene: TRBV11-3
J gene: TRBJ2-5
CDR3 DNA: TGTGCCAGCAGTCCTGGAGGGGACCAAGAGACCCAGTACTTC
CDR3 protein: CASSPGGDQETQYF

clone size: NA
D gene: TRBD1
CDR3 length: 16
V gene: TRBV7-8
J gene: TRBJ1-2
CDR3 DNA: TGTGCCAGCAGCTCCCGGCCGCCGGGACAGGGCTATGGCTACACCTTC
CDR3 protein: CASSSRPPGQGYGYTF